These 6 T cell receptor beta chains came from one sample sequenced in a study of CD8 T cells in Susac syndrome. RNA amounts of about 0.5 to 1 ug underwent reverse transcription with random hexamers. TCRdb recomputed calls from the immunoSEQ multiplex PCR reads with MiXCR, one row per CDR3 protein. The sample has 150,000 to 200,000 distinct CDR3 sequences, about 95% seen once. Sequences were obtained from CD8+ T cells from PBMCs. The receptors shown here come from a human donor with multiple sclerosis.

V usage is TRBV10-2 and J usage is TRBJ2-1; 7 nucleotides agree with TRBD2. The CDR3 spans 16 residues. Per germline, CDR1 WSHSY and CDR2 SAAADI. J gave up 2 bases and V 0 bases, and 4 bases lay outside the gene matches. CDR3 sequence: CASSESGAGPYNEQFF. The CDR3 coding sequence is TGCGCCAGCAGTGAGTCTGGAGCGGGGCCCTACAATGAGCAGTTCTTC.

The chain has TRBV12-3 or TRBV12-4 and TRBJ1-1, with unresolved D. Trimming removed 6 bases from V and 7 bases from J, with 9 bases in between. The CDR3 loop spans 11 amino acids. CDR3 region: CASSLDGEAFF. The CDR3 DNA follows: TGTGCCAGCAGCCTCGACGGTGAAGCTTTCTTT.

The CDR3 DNA reads TGCAGCGTTGAAGGCCGGGACTCCGGGACCCAGTACTTC. As protein: CSVEGRDSGTQYF. The chain is built from TRBV29-1 and TRBJ2-5, with TRBD2 as a possible D gene (6 bases). Germline CDR1 is SQVTM and CDR2 is ANQGSEA. V was trimmed by 1 base and J by 7 bases, leaving 13 bases between them. The CDR3 has 13 amino acids.

The V and J genes are TRBV6-5 and TRBJ2-5, with 9 bases that match TRBD2. The germline V gene encodes CDR1 MNHEY and CDR2 SVGAGI. This CDR3 comprises 13 residues. Trimming took 6 bases from V and 4 from J; bases not matched to a gene: 3. The CDR3 here is CASSLLAGETQYF. The CDR3 nucleotides are TGTGCCAGCAGCCTACTAGCGGGAGAGACCCAGTACTTC.

The chain has TRBV28 and TRBJ1-2; 7 nucleotides match TRBD1. The CDR3 is made up of 13 amino acids. Trimming at V came to 5 bases and at J to 4 bases, leaving 4 bases not matched to a gene. Germline CDR1 MDHEN, CDR2 SYDVKM. In nucleotides, the CDR3 is TGTGCCAGCAGTATCACAGGGGTCTATGGCTACACCTTC. As protein: CASSITGVYGYTF.

The CDR3 DNA reads TGTGCCACCACGGGGTCGAATGGCTACACCTTC. Amino acid sequence: CATTGSNGYTF. The chain couples TRBV9 to TRBJ1-2; D unclear. Trimming took off 9 bases at V and 6 bases at J, with 12 bases between the two ends. The CDR3 has 11 amino acids. CDR1 SGDLS and CDR2 YYNGEE come from the germline V gene.